This is a list of T cell receptor beta chains from one sample in a study of neurological immune-mediated disorders. Each CDR3 protein is one row after TCRdb ran MiXCR on the 5' RACE reads. The profile shows 65,000 to 90,000 distinct CDR3 sequences, about a tenth of them singletons. Input material: PBMCs. The receptors were sampled from a man between 35 and 55 years old in good health. Both conserved end residues are part of each CDR3. D genes are given only for firm matches. For some rows the clone size is stated as once, few or many, or as a class when expanded; others skip it.

>TRBV19|NA|NA|TRBJ1-1
CASSIRGNTEAFF
TGTGCCAGTAGTATCCGTGGAAACACTGAAGCTTTCTTT
>TRBV6-5|many|TRBD2|TRBJ2-7
CASSYPGTSVHEQYF
TGTGCCAGCAGTTACCCAGGGACTAGCGTCCACGAGCAGTACTTC
>TRBV6-5|NA|TRBD1|TRBJ2-5
CASSSEGAGAQYF
TGTGCCAGCAGTTCCGAGGGGGCCGGCGCCCAGTACTTC
>TRBV10-3|many|NA|TRBJ1-2
CAISRFRLIRNYGYTF
TGTGCCATCAGTCGGTTCAGGCTAATCCGAAACTATGGCTACACCTTC
>TRBV7-3|many|NA|TRBJ2-1
CASSSSNLNEQFF
TGTGCCAGCAGCTCCTCAAATCTAAATGAGCAGTTCTTC
>TRBV5-1|many|TRBD2|TRBJ2-5
CASSPGLAGVGETQYF
TGCGCCAGCAGCCCGGGCCTAGCGGGGGTAGGAGAGACCCAGTACTTC
>TRBV7-2|many|TRBD2|TRBJ2-3
CASTRLAANTDTQYF
TGTGCCAGCACCCGACTAGCTGCAAACACAGATACGCAGTATTTT
>TRBV6-4|many|TRBD2|TRBJ2-1
CASSEKREGNEQFF
TGTGCCAGCAGTGAAAAGCGGGAGGGCAATGAGCAGTTCTTC
>TRBV27|many|NA|TRBJ1-2
CASSPSRNYGYTF
TGTGCCAGCAGTCCCTCCCGGAACTATGGCTACACCTTC
>TRBV20-1|many|TRBD2|TRBJ2-3
CSGSGRAWSTDTQYF
TGCAGTGGAAGCGGGAGGGCCTGGAGCACAGATACGCAGTATTTT
>TRBV20-1|many|NA|TRBJ2-3
CSASSGEESTDTQYF
TGCAGTGCTAGTTCCGGGGAAGAAAGCACAGATACGCAGTATTTT
>TRBV11-2|many|NA|TRBJ2-1
CASSLGKNNEQFF
TGTGCCAGCAGCTTAGGGAAGAACAATGAGCAGTTCTTC
>TRBV7-9|few|NA|TRBJ2-2
CASSIQGPIGELFF
TGTGCCAGCAGTATACAGGGCCCGATCGGGGAGCTGTTTTTT
>TRBV9|many|NA|TRBJ2-3
CASSSQQADTQYF
TGTGCCAGCAGCTCACAACAGGCCGATACGCAGTATTTT
>TRBV29-1|many|NA|TRBJ1-1
CSVDGGGRTEAFF
TGCAGCGTTGACGGGGGTGGGAGGACTGAAGCTTTCTTT
>TRBV6-6|NA|NA|TRBJ1-2
CASTPLTENYGYTF
TGTGCCAGCACGCCGTTAACAGAGAACTATGGCTACACCTTC
>TRBV20-1|many|NA|TRBJ1-4
CGLGNRATNEKLFF
TGCGGCCTGGGGAACCGGGCAACTAATGAAAAACTGTTTTTT
>TRBV7-9|many|NA|TRBJ2-5
CASSHSGTHGAQYF
TGTGCCAGCAGCCATTCCGGGACACACGGGGCCCAGTACTTC
>TRBV19|NA|NA|TRBJ2-7
CASSPRQTGYEQYF
TGTGCCAGTAGTCCCCGACAGACCGGGTACGAGCAGTACTTC
>TRBV2|many|NA|TRBJ1-5
CASSESGAALKPQHF
TGTGCCAGCAGTGAAAGTGGGGCTGCCTTGAAGCCCCAGCATTTT
>TRBV5-1|many|NA|TRBJ2-3
CASRGPGALADTQYF
TGCGCCAGCAGGGGCCCGGGAGCTTTAGCAGATACGCAGTATTTT
>TRBV7-2|many|TRBD1|TRBJ1-2
CASSSRGTGVAGYTF
TGTGCCAGCAGCTCACGGGGGACAGGGGTTGCTGGCTACACCTTC
>TRBV5-1|NA|NA|TRBJ2-2
CASGKNTGELFF
TGCGCCAGTGGGAAGAACACCGGGGAGCTGTTTTTT
>TRBV29-1|many|NA|TRBJ1-2
CSVEDFEQANYGYTF
TGCAGCGTTGAAGATTTCGAACAGGCTAACTATGGCTACACCTTC
>TRBV11-2|many|TRBD2|TRBJ2-1
CASALSGSLNEQFF
TGTGCCAGCGCACTTAGCGGGAGTCTCAATGAGCAGTTCTTC
>TRBV6-6|many|NA|TRBJ2-5
CASSYTAGQETQYF
TGTGCCAGCAGTTACACAGCGGGCCAGGAGACCCAGTACTTC
>TRBV12-3/TRBV12-4|many|NA|TRBJ1-1
CASSFDGGGDEAFF
TGTGCCAGCAGTTTTGATGGGGGGGGGGATGAAGCTTTCTTT
>TRBV3-1|many|TRBD2|TRBJ2-3
CASNQENSGANTQYF
TGTGCCAGCAACCAAGAGAATAGCGGGGCCAATACGCAGTATTTT
>TRBV5-1|few|NA|TRBJ2-2
CASSPDAGGGIGELFF
TGCGCCAGCAGCCCGGACGCAGGGGGAGGGATCGGGGAGCTGTTTTTT
>TRBV11-2|many|NA|TRBJ1-5
CASSRDARDITLPHF
TGTGCCAGCAGCCGCGATGCTCGGGACATCACCCTTCCGCATTTT
>TRBV6-5|few|NA|TRBJ2-7
CASTPGQTIYEQYF
TGTGCCAGCACCCCCGGACAGACCATTTACGAGCAGTACTTC
>TRBV12-3/TRBV12-4|many|NA|TRBJ2-1
CASSFSDSNNEQFF
TGTGCCAGCAGTTTCTCGGACAGCAACAATGAGCAGTTCTTC
>TRBV6-5|few|NA|TRBJ2-5
CASSYWSAEPETQYF
TGTGCCAGCAGTTATTGGAGTGCTGAGCCGGAGACCCAGTACTTC
>TRBV5-1|many|NA|TRBJ2-3
CASSTGWADTQYF
TGCGCCAGCAGCACAGGGTGGGCAGATACGCAGTATTTT
>TRBV20-1|many|NA|TRBJ2-7
CSASPARSYEQYF
TGCAGTGCTAGTCCTGCACGCTCCTACGAGCAGTACTTC
>TRBV2|NA|TRBD2|TRBJ2-7
CASKSGAGLYEQYF
TGTGCCAGCAAAAGTGGAGCGGGGCTCTACGAGCAGTACTTC
>TRBV15|many|NA|TRBJ2-3
CATSRGRDTQYF
TGTGCCACCAGCAGAGGGAGAGATACGCAGTATTTT
>TRBV7-2|many|TRBD1|TRBJ2-7
CASSWDRGYEQYF
TGTGCCAGCAGCTGGGACAGGGGCTACGAGCAGTACTTC
>TRBV4-1|NA|NA|TRBJ2-3
CASSQDRARGYTDTQYF
TGCGCCAGCAGCCAAGATCGGGCCAGGGGATACACAGATACGCAGTATTTT
>TRBV7-9|NA|TRBD2|TRBJ2-1
CASSMTSGGAYNEQFF
TGTGCCAGCAGCATGACCAGCGGGGGAGCCTACAATGAGCAGTTCTTC
>TRBV11-2|many|TRBD2|TRBJ2-1
CASSAGTSGNEQFF
TGTGCCAGCAGCGCCGGGACTAGCGGGAATGAGCAGTTCTTC
>TRBV29-1|NA|NA|TRBJ2-1
CSVEGRDEQFF
TGCAGCGTTGAAGGTCGAGATGAGCAGTTCTTC
>TRBV5-6|many|NA|TRBJ2-7
CASSSARGLYEQYF
TGTGCCAGCAGCTCGGCCCGGGGACTCTACGAGCAGTACTTC
>TRBV6-5|many|TRBD1|TRBJ2-7
CASSYDRGYEQYF
TGTGCCAGCAGTTACGACAGGGGCTACGAGCAGTACTTC
>TRBV7-9|many|TRBD2|TRBJ2-3
CASSFWDGRAGTDTQYF
TGTGCCAGCAGCTTTTGGGACGGGAGGGCCGGGACAGATACGCAGTATTTT
>TRBV5-1|NA|TRBD2|TRBJ2-1
CASSLAGGPPEQFF
TGCGCCAGCAGCTTGGCGGGAGGGCCCCCTGAGCAGTTCTTC
>TRBV10-3|many|NA|TRBJ1-4
CAISEAIGEKLFF
TGTGCCATCAGTGAGGCCATAGGTGAAAAACTGTTTTTT
>TRBV27|many|TRBD1|TRBJ2-7
CASSLDRDHSYEQYF
TGTGCCAGCAGTTTGGACAGGGATCATTCCTACGAGCAGTACTTC
>TRBV5-1|few|NA|TRBJ2-3
CASSPRGAGEIEAEDTQYF
TGCGCCAGCAGCCCCCGGGGTGCAGGGGAGATTGAGGCCGAAGATACGCAGTATTTT
>TRBV7-9|few|NA|TRBJ2-7
CASSLVRMSSYEQYF
TGTGCCAGCAGCTTAGTTCGGATGAGCTCCTACGAGCAGTACTTC
>TRBV14|many|NA|TRBJ2-1
CASSHFLRDNEQFF
TGTGCCAGCAGCCATTTTCTCCGAGACAATGAGCAGTTCTTC
>TRBV5-5|many|NA|TRBJ1-5
CASSATGIPNQPQHF
TGTGCCAGCAGCGCCACCGGGATACCCAATCAGCCCCAGCATTTT
>TRBV9|many|TRBD2|TRBJ2-7
CASSVASGTSGGRYEQYF
TGTGCCAGCAGCGTAGCTTCGGGGACTAGCGGGGGGCGTTACGAGCAGTACTTC
>TRBV28|many|NA|TRBJ1-4
CASSSDSYITFF
TGTGCCAGCAGTTCAGACAGTTATATTACGTTTTTT
>TRBV30|many|NA|TRBJ1-3
CAWKFRGNTIYF
TGTGCCTGGAAATTTCGCGGAAACACCATATATTTT
>TRBV4-2|many|NA|TRBJ1-5
CASSQDPDTGGNQPQHF
TGTGCCAGCAGCCAAGACCCTGATACCGGGGGCAATCAGCCCCAGCATTTT
>TRBV2|few|NA|TRBJ2-2
CASSENRANTGELFF
TGTGCCAGCAGTGAAAACAGGGCGAACACCGGGGAGCTGTTTTTT
>TRBV20-1|NA|TRBD1|TRBJ2-2
CSAREARDRVNTGELFF
TGCAGTGCTAGAGAGGCCCGGGACAGGGTGAACACCGGGGAGCTGTTTTTT
>TRBV28|many|NA|TRBJ1-2
CASSLSGRGGYTF
TGTGCCAGCAGTTTATCGGGGCGAGGGGGCTACACCTTC